This T cell receptor beta chain was observed in a study of T-cell reconstitution after alpha-beta-depleted transplantation in children. This clonotype was counted ten times or more. Unique molecular identifiers were used to barcode this TCRbeta library. TCRdb re-called the PCR reads through MiXCR, storing one row per CDR3 protein. The data hold around 64,000 distinct CDR3 sequences, with approximately 11% observed a single time. V was trimmed by 7 bases and J by 2 bases, leaving 14 bases between them. The CDR3 contains 13 residues. CDR1 and CDR2 from the germline V gene are SQVTM and ANQGSEA. The receptor comes from a boy aged 10-17 years with acute myeloid leukemia, due to receive a stem cell transplant. This specimen consisted of PBMCs, obtained before TCRalphabeta/CD19-depleted stem cell transplant. This chain joins TRBV29-1 and TRBJ2-5, with D perhaps being TRBD1 or TRBD2 (7 bases each). The CDR3 DNA is TGCAGCGGCAGGGGGGGAGGACAAGAGACCCAGTACTTC. It codes for CSGRGGGQETQYF.